The T cell receptor beta chain described here comes from a study of human T cells and chemical hapten exposure. Study summary: Patients additionally received therapeutic doses of diphenylcyclopropenone on the scalp once a week, and this continued throughout the approximately 26-week study. Study-wide results and caveats: Because they had alopecia, donors may respond immunologically unlike healthy people. Controls formed significantly fewer large CDR3 similarity clusters than expanded TCRs did.

Described time point: patch test 3, about 24 weeks after DPC sensitization. Described treatment: therapeutic diphenylcyclopropenone sensitization with weekly scalp DPC. The J segment lost 9 bases and the V segment lost 7 bases, leaving 12 bases of the junction unmatched. Germline loops: CDR1 MNHEY, CDR2 SMNVEV (reference sequence). The CDR3 has 15 amino acids. Concerning this clonotype: The antigen remains undetermined.

Each cDNA molecule in the library carried unique molecular identifiers. TCRdb itself ran the RACE reads through MiXCR, one entry per CDR3 protein. Counted here are about 190,000 distinct CDR3 sequences, under 25% occurring once; the ten biggest clones make up 2.5%. The clonotype was recovered from a woman in her thirties or forties with alopecia areata. Some clones in this sample may be carry-over from other donors' samples. Sequencing used whole blood, obtained in connection with sensitization to the hapten diphenylcyclopropenone (DPC). The rearrangement joins TRBV27 to TRBJ2-1, with 10 bases identical to TRBD2. CDR3 sequence (DNA): TGTGCCAGCACCCGAGCGGGAGGGGACCCTGGTGAGCAGTTCTTC. Its protein is CASTRAGGDPGEQFF.